One and the same sample provided the 11 T cell receptor beta chains below, sequenced in a study of lymphopenia after photon versus proton radiotherapy. Produced via immunoSEQ multiplex PCR; TCRdb's table is partial and in-frame only. The sample lists about 4,900 clones, about 87% occurring once. The material sequenced was peripheral blood, taken from a patient treated with photon-based radiotherapy. The receptor set was obtained from an elderly man with cholangiocarcinoma.

This chain links TRBV7-2 with TRBJ1-1; no clear D. Germline V gene sequence: CDR1 SGHTA, CDR2 FQGNSA. The V gene lost 2 bases and the J gene lost 0 bases, with 7 bases spanning the gap. The CDR3 has 14 amino acids. The CDR3 region has the DNA TGTGCCAGCAGCTTACAGGCACTGAACACTGAAGCTTTCTTT. Translation gives CASSLQALNTEAFF.

This sequence joins TRBV2 and TRBJ2-2; 10 nucleotides match TRBD2. The V and J ends lost 6 bases and 6 bases, in that order; junction bases with no gene match: 1. This CDR3 is built from 13 residues. Germline V CDR1 and CDR2: SNHLY, FYNNEI. CDR3 DNA sequence: TGTGCCAGCAGGCTAGCGGGGGCCGGGGAGCTGTTTTTT. It is translated as CASRLAGAGELFF. Full variable domain (missing parts from reference TRBV2 and TRBJ2-2): EPEVTQTPSHQVTQMGQEVILRCVPISNHLYFYWYRQILGQKVEFLVSFYNNEISEKSEIFDDQFSVERPDGSNFTLKIRSTKLEDSAMYFCASRLAGAGELFFGEGSRLTVL.

The rearrangement uses TRBV28 and TRBJ1-1; D is undetermined. The V end was cut by 5 bases, the J end by 2 bases, with 18 bases between. Germline lookup yields CDR1 MDHEN and CDR2 SYDVKM. The CDR3 covers 16 residues. CDR3: CASSPPVASLNTEAFF. The CDR3 DNA is TGTGCCAGCAGTCCCCCCGTGGCTAGCCTTAACACTGAAGCTTTCTTT.

The sample holds a few counts of this clone. The chain recombines TRBV30 with TRBJ1-2; 9 nucleotides align to TRBD1. Germline lookup yields CDR1 GTSNPN and CDR2 SVGIG (reference sequence). The CDR3 has 12 residues. V gave up 3 bases and J gave up 6 bases; unmatched junction bases: 2. This CDR3 is CAWRTGGDGYTF. The CDR3 bases are TGTGCCTGGAGAACAGGGGGCGATGGCTACACCTTC.

This chain links TRBV6-6 with TRBJ2-7; D tentatively reads TRBD1 or TRBD2 (5 bases each). V lost 5 bases and J lost 1, with 15 bases in between. Germline CDR1 reads MNHNY; CDR2 reads SVGAGI (reference sequence). The CDR3 is made up of 15 amino acids. CDR3 nucleotide sequence: TGTGCCAGCAGTGCTGGGACCCTCGGGTCCTACGAGCAGTACTTC. Residues: CASSAGTLGSYEQYF.

This CDR3 is CAWNGASKLFF. CDR3 DNA sequence: TGTGCCTGGAATGGGGCTTCAAAACTGTTTTTT. This chain uses TRBV30 with TRBJ1-4, with a tentative D call TRBD1 (5 bases). The CDR3 is 11 residues long. Germline lookup yields CDR1 GTSNPN and CDR2 SVGIG (reference sequence). The V end lost 4 bases, the J end lost 10 bases, and 10 bases lay between the germline ends.

V and J are TRBV27 and TRBJ1-2, with TRBD1 as a possible D gene (6 bases). The CDR3 contains 15 residues. The germline CDR1 and CDR2 sequences are MNHEY and SMNVEV (reference sequence). Between the trimmed V and J ends, which lost 5 bases and 5 bases, there was a span of 18 bases. This CDR3 reads CASSGPGGGQYGYTF. In nucleotides, the CDR3 is TGTGCCAGCAGTGGGCCTGGAGGGGGGCAATATGGCTACACCTTC.

The chain is built from TRBV19 and TRBJ2-1; unclear D gene. The germline V gene encodes CDR1 LNHDA and CDR2 SQIVND (reference sequence). With 5 bases removed from V and 4 bases from J, the gap between germline ends came to 6 bases. The CDR3 totals 12 residues. The CDR3 reads CASSGGYNEQFF. Here the CDR3 DNA reads TGTGCCAGTAGTGGTGGGTACAATGAGCAGTTCTTC.

The V and J genes are TRBV18 and TRBJ2-7; D unresolved. Germline V gene data show CDR1 as KGHSH and CDR2 as LQKENI. V dropped 2 bases and J dropped 6 bases, with 17 bases sitting between them. This CDR3 spans 15 amino acids. CDR3 sequence reads: CASSPGNLGLGEQYF. CDR3 DNA: TGTGCCAGCTCACCAGGAAACCTTGGCCTGGGCGAGCAGTACTTC. Drawing the rest from reference TRBV18 and TRBJ2-7, the complete variable domain is NAGVMQNPRHLVRRRGQEARLRCSPMKGHSHVYWYRQLPEEGLKFMVYLQKENIIDESGMPKERFSAEFPKEGPSILRIQQVVRGDSAAYFCASSPGNLGLGEQYFGPGTRLTVT.

CDR3 DNA: TGTGCCAGCAGCGGGGGACATCGCTATGGCTACACCTTC. This sequence encodes CASSGGHRYGYTF. The chain combines TRBV11-2 with TRBJ1-2; possible D gene TRBD1, 6 bases. This CDR3 spans 13 amino acids. In germline, CDR1 is SGHAT, CDR2 FQNNGV. V was clipped by 5 bases and J by 4 bases, with 11 bases between them.

The rearrangement uses TRBV11-2 and TRBJ2-2, with 10 nucleotides matching TRBD2. The CDR3 is made up of 15 amino acids. V dropped 2 bases and J dropped 5; count of bases not matched to a gene: 2. Looked up from germline, CDR1 is SGHAT and CDR2 is FQNNGV. The CDR3 sequence is CASSLIAGGTGELFF. The CDR3 coding sequence is TGTGCCAGCAGCTTAATAGCGGGGGGAACCGGGGAGCTGTTTTTT.